This T cell receptor beta chain stems from a study of blood T cells in healthy people across ages (dated by TCRdb to between 2015 and 2016). Study-wide context: In model experiments, template switching captured about one uniquely barcoded TCR beta cDNA molecule for every two T cells. To avoid experimental bias, donors of different ages were spread randomly across the sequencing lanes. The study measured age-related changes in TCR beta repertoire diversity using deep sequencing normalized with unique cDNA molecular identifiers. The donors were divided into four age groups: young (average approximately 17 years), middle-aged (about 40), aged (62) and long-lived (82). Using the same blood draw, the study looked at two additional independent replicas of 1 million unique cDNA reads for two donors, one aged 18 to 30 and the other aged 80 or older. Broad study findings and their caveats: Because profiling used bulk unsorted PBMCs, naive and antigen-experienced compartments could not be compared conclusively. Compared with the aged group, the long-lived group had more naive CD4+ T cells, fewer expanded clones and increased TCR diversity, a pattern suggesting age selection. Because the CMV infection status of the donors was unknown, age-related changes in expanded clonotypes may potentially have been confounded. As age increased, observed TCR beta diversity per million T cells dropped in a roughly linear way, and a significant reduction was already evident by age 40. Observed TCR beta diversity correlated strongly with the percentage of naive T cells measured by flow cytometry. Estimates of total diversity from one million sequenced T cells were regarded as lower bounds and underestimates.

The CDR3 holds 16 amino acids from the cysteine to the phenylalanine. Of the read, only the CDR3 DNA is kept; its 48 bases are in frame from base 1. Compared with germline, V lacks 1 base and J lacks 3 bases; bases without a gene match: 7. Sequences SGHTA (CDR1) and FQGNSA (CDR2) are obtained from the germline V gene. Donors were 30 to 45 systemically healthy Caucasian individuals from Russia aged roughly 6 to 90 years. Approximately 9.3 milliliters of peripheral blood were drawn from each donor into EDTA-treated Vacutainer tubes. Ficoll-Paque density-gradient centrifugation was used to isolate PBMCs, with at least 7 million per sample. Total RNA was extracted from PBMCs with Trizol reagent, with at least 5 micrograms obtained per sample. For every donor, an aliquot of PBMCs went through flow cytometry to measure the percentages of naive CD45RAhigh/CD27high T cells. This clonotype was counted a few times. What antigen it recognizes has not been identified. Per-nucleotide qualities are absent, and no much larger clonotype sits a single base away.

The method behind the library was 5' RACE. This sample was sequenced with an Illumina HiSeq 2500. The second PCR ran for roughly 7 to 12 cycles and used a J-beta primer mix along with a sample-barcoded 5' primer. A unique molecular identifier was introduced onto each TCR beta cDNA molecule by a template-switch 5' adaptor carrying 12 random nucleotides. Each sample yielded at least 2.5 million CDR3-containing paired-end reads. The Mint cDNA synthesis kit, primed by a TRBC-specific oligonucleotide, was used to synthesize first-strand cDNA from all RNA. All cDNA was treated with uracil-DNA glycosylase and then went through a first 18-cycle PCR with the universal primers M1SS and BC2_uni_R. The original methods were these. For normalization, 1 million high-quality reads, each with a distinct molecular identifier, were randomly selected from each sample. Instead of being binned into consensus sequences, reads that shared molecular identifiers were thrown out. MiTCR, with a Q25 quality threshold and the strictest error-elimination algorithm, was used for CDR3 identification, clonotype clustering and error correction. A nonparametric unseen species model with Euler transformation was used to estimate a lower bound on total TCR beta diversity. In-frame beta chains were kept once TCRdb had trimmed the public reads at Q25 with fastp and called clones with MiXCR. Under each unique CDR3 protein, matching rows form one entry showing the most common genes and DNA. None of the V and J calls come from the authors' own analysis; TCRdb made them. The sample table shows 540,000 or so distinct CDR3 sequences, and around half are seen once. Roughly 25% of the sample is in the top ten clones.

The V gene is TRBV7-2 and the J gene is TRBJ2-3; 7 bases in between match TRBD2. The TCR originated in an elderly man in good health. The specimen was blood. The DNA sequence is given as TGTGCCAGCAGCTTAGGCGGAGCGGGGTTTACAGATACGCAGTATTTT. The resulting protein is CASSLGGAGFTDTQYF.